This entry describes one TCR beta chain. The antigen remains undetermined. This record comes from a study of beta chain features in type 1 diabetes. Study observations and caveats: Type 1 diabetes patients showed fewer insertions and more deletions at VDJ junctions. For patients, the naive, central memory and Treg TCRB repertoires appeared more alike than for healthy donors.

Using CD45RO/CCR7/CD25/CD127/CD95/CD27, CD4+ naive, central memory, regulatory and stem cell-like memory cells were sorted. Sorting produced populations that all topped 95% purity. The whole isolated RNA underwent reverse transcription, so sequencing captured expressed TCRB transcripts. Profiled with immunoSEQ multiplex PCR; TCRdb holds only in-frame clones, not every one. The sample holds approximately 150,000 clones; 7.5% to 9.5% are singletons and the top ten take roughly 2.5%. CDR1 SGHRS and CDR2 YFSETQ come from the germline V gene. V lost 5 bases and J lost 8; bases outside the gene matches: 12. This CDR3 contains 14 residues.

Source material: central memory CD4+ T cells from blood. This TCR came from a woman between 18 and 29 years old in good health. The chain combines TRBV5-1 with TRBJ1-2, with 7 bases aligning to TRBD1. The CDR3 nucleotides are TGCGCCAGCAGTTTCTCCGGGACAGATGGAGGCTACACCTTC. Encoded protein: CASSFSGTDGGYTF.